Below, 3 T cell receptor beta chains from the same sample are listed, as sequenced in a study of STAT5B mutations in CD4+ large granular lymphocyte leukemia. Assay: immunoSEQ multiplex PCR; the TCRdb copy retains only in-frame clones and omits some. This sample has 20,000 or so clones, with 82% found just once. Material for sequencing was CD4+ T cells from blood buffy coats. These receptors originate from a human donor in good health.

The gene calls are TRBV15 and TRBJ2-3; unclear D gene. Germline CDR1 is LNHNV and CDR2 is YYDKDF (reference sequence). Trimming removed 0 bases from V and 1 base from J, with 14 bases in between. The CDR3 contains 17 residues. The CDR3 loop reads CATSRDAPRPGTDTQYF. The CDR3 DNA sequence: TGTGCCACCAGCAGAGATGCCCCCCGACCTGGCACAGATACGCAGTATTTT.

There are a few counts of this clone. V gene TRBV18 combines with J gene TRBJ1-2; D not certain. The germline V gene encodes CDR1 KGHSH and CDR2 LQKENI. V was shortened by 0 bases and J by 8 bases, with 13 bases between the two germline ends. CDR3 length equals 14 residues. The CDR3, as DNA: TGTGCCAGCTCACCACCGGAGATTCGTTGGGGCTACACCTTC. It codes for CASSPPEIRWGYTF. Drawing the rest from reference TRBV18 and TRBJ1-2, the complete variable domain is NAGVMQNPRHLVRRRGQEARLRCSPMKGHSHVYWYRQLPEEGLKFMVYLQKENIIDESGMPKERFSAEFPKEGPSILRIQQVVRGDSAAYFCASSPPEIRWGYTFGSGTRLTVV.

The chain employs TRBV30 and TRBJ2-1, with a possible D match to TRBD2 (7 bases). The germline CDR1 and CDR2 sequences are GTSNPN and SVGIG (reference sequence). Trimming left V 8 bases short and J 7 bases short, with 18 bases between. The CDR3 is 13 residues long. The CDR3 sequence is CARGTIPGNEQFF. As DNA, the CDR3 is TGTGCCAGGGGGACTATCCCGGGGAATGAGCAGTTCTTC.